The 29 T cell receptor beta chains in this list originate from one sample, sequenced in a study of blood T cell repertoires in COVID-19. Profiling relied on immunoSEQ multiplex PCR, and the TCRdb table lists in-frame clones only, not all of them. Among 110,000 or so clones listed, 75% to 90% were seen once. The sequenced material came from peripheral blood. Receptors were obtained from an older woman with COVID-19, enrolled during active disease.

This clone was seen a single time. The chain links TRBV29-1 to TRBJ1-2; TRBD1 is a possible D gene (6 bases). The CDR3 covers 13 residues. Between the trimmed V and J ends, which lost 6 bases and 3 bases, there was a span of 14 bases. CDR1 and CDR2 (germline): SQVTM, ANQGSEA. CDR3 loop: CSVASGGHYGYTF. In DNA form, the CDR3 reads TGCAGCGTGGCGTCGGGGGGGCACTATGGCTACACCTTC.

The chain has TRBV2 and TRBJ2-7; tentatively, D is TRBD2 (6 bases). CDR3 length equals 14 residues. V was pared by 6 bases and J by 2 bases, with 14 bases between. Germline-derived CDR1 and CDR2 are SNHLY and FYNNEI. CDR3 residues: CASSPPGGTYEQYF. The CDR3 region has the DNA TGTGCCAGCAGCCCACCCGGGGGAACCTACGAGCAGTACTTC.

In DNA form, the CDR3 reads TGTGCCAGCAGCCCCGGGACTAGCTTTTACAATGAGCAGTTCTTC. This sequence encodes CASSPGTSFYNEQFF. The chain couples TRBV5-4 to TRBJ2-1; 9 bases line up with TRBD2. Germline trimming cut 4 bases from V and 4 bases from J; bases unmatched to any gene: 6. CDR1 and CDR2 (germline): SGHNT, YYREEE (reference sequence). The CDR3 loop spans 15 amino acids.

The chain carries TRBV25-1 and TRBJ2-7; 9 bases agree with TRBD1. After removal of 7 bases from V and 3 bases from J, the junction contained 7 bases not matched to a gene. There are 14 residues in the CDR3. Per the germline V gene, CDR1 is MGHDK and CDR2 is SYGVNS. CDR3 DNA sequence: TGTGCCAGCAATACCGGGACAGGGTTCTACGAGCAGTACTTC. It yields the protein CASNTGTGFYEQYF.

The gene calls are TRBV3-1 (or the pseudogene TRBV3-2) and TRBJ2-3; 8 bases line up with TRBD2. There are 15 residues in the CDR3. Trimming cost V 2 bases and J 2 bases; bases outside gene matches: 3. Germline lookup yields CDR1 LGHDT and CDR2 YNNKEL (reference sequence). The CDR3 region has the DNA TGTGCCAGCAGCCAAACTAGCGGCCACACAGATACGCAGTATTTT. Protein: CASSQTSGHTDTQYF.

As DNA, the CDR3 is TGTGCCAGCAGCCTAACTAGCGGGAATGGCTACACCTTC. This codes for CASSLTSGNGYTF. The V gene is TRBV27, the J gene TRBJ1-2; D gene uncertain. The CDR3 has 13 residues. Trimming took off 6 bases at V and 6 bases at J, with 14 bases between the two ends. Germline V gene data show CDR1 as MNHEY and CDR2 as SMNVEV (reference sequence).

For this clone: Germline is not matched at one junction end, which may reflect a read error. In the same sample, other DNA sequences code for this CDR3. The chain employs TRBV12-5 and TRBJ2-5; the D gene is possibly TRBD1 (8 bases). Germline V gene sequence: CDR1 LGHNT, CDR2 FRNRAP. The CDR3 sequence is 17 residues long. CDR3 protein: CARGWGGTGGQQETQYF. CDR3 coding DNA: TGTGCTAGGGGTTGGGGGGGGACAGGCGGGCAACAAGAGACCCAGTACTTC.

In its sample, this clone was seen once. The rearrangement links TRBV6-5 to TRBJ2-7; 9 bases map to TRBD1. Germline CDR1 MNHEY, CDR2 SVGAGI. J lost 2 bases, V lost 8 bases, and 10 bases had no gene match. There are 15 residues in the CDR3. As DNA, the CDR3 is TGTGCCAGCTATACCGTGGACAGGGGCACCTACGAGCAGTACTTC. This encodes CASYTVDRGTYEQYF.

This chain joins TRBV9 and TRBJ1-1, with a possible D match to TRBD1 (6 bases). The CDR3 loop spans 15 amino acids. Trimming shortened V by 4 bases and J by 5 bases, and 18 bases separated the two germline ends. Germline V gives CDR1 SGDLS, CDR2 YYNGEE. CDR3 bases: TGTGCCAGCAGCACAGGGTGGGCGACCGGGACTGAAGCTTTCTTT. As protein: CASSTGWATGTEAFF.

The rearrangement uses TRBV19 and TRBJ1-1; tentatively, D is TRBD1 (5 bases). The V gene lost 6 bases and the J gene lost 4 bases, with 18 bases spanning the gap. Germline V lookup: CDR1 LNHDA, CDR2 SQIVND (reference sequence). CDR3 length: 15 residues. The CDR3 protein is CASRGSGHMGTEAFF. The CDR3 nucleotides are TGTGCCAGTAGAGGGTCAGGGCATATGGGCACTGAAGCTTTCTTT.

This clone has just one count. The chain is built from TRBV7-2 and TRBJ2-3; D gene uncertain. The CDR3 loop spans 14 amino acids. The germline V and J ends were trimmed by 1 base and 4 bases, with 9 bases remaining between them. Germline CDR1 is SGHTA and CDR2 is FQGNSA. The CDR3 DNA is TGTGCCAGCAGCTTAGGCGGTGATCCAGATACGCAGTATTTT. As protein: CASSLGGDPDTQYF.

V is TRBV19 and J is TRBJ1-1; D might be TRBD1 (6 bases). Trimming stripped 9 bases from V and 0 bases from J, with 11 bases between. Germline V gives CDR1 LNHDA, CDR2 SQIVND (reference sequence). The CDR3 has 13 residues. CDR3 sequence (DNA): TGTGCCAGCCAGGGGACCATGAACACTGAAGCTTTCTTT. Its protein product is CASQGTMNTEAFF.

CDR3 DNA: TGTGCCAGCAGCTTAATGCCGGGACATACAGAAGATACGCAGTATTTT. This translates into CASSLMPGHTEDTQYF. This chain connects TRBV7-3 to TRBJ2-3; D may be TRBD1 (6 bases). Germline assignment: CDR1 SGHTA and CDR2 FQGTGA. The CDR3 totals 16 residues. Trimming stripped 1 base from V and 5 bases from J, with 16 bases between.

The chain employs TRBV4-2 and TRBJ1-5, with D possibly being TRBD1 (5 bases). CDR3 length: 14 amino acids. Trimming removed 1 base from V and 5 bases from J, with 9 bases in between. The germline V gene has CDR1 LGHNA and CDR2 YNFKEQ. CDR3 sequence reads: CASSQVGGDQPQHF. For the CDR3, the DNA is TGTGCCAGCAGCCAAGTCGGGGGTGATCAGCCCCAGCATTTT.

The chain uses TRBV23-1 and TRBJ2-5, with D possibly matching TRBD1 (5 bases). TRBV23-1 is treated as an ORF (open reading frame) with a function not yet certain. The CDR3 runs to 16 residues. V shed 0 bases and J shed 2 bases, with 13 bases lying between them. Here the CDR3 DNA reads TGCGCCAGCAGTCAATCGCAGTCTGCAGGGCAAGAGACCCAGTACTTC. Its translation: CASSQSQSAGQETQYF.

The table lists this clone with a count of one. The chain carries TRBV9 and TRBJ2-3; 12 nucleotides agree with TRBD2. The CDR3 is 17 residues long. Trimming cost V 2 bases and J 5 bases; bases outside gene matches: 9. CDR1 SGDLS and CDR2 YYNGEE come from the germline V gene. The CDR3 sequence: CASSVDPGTSGRDTQYF. The CDR3 coding sequence is TGTGCCAGCAGCGTCGATCCCGGGACTAGCGGGCGAGATACGCAGTATTTT.

The CDR3 bases are TGTGCCAGCAGTCGGGGTGGGGGCTTTTGGGAGACCCAGTACTTC. As protein: CASSRGGGFWETQYF. The V and J genes are TRBV6-2 or TRBV6-3 and TRBJ2-5, with D possibly being TRBD1 (6 bases). Looked up from germline, CDR1 is MNHEY and CDR2 is SVGEGT. The ends were cut back, 5 bases at V and 5 bases at J, with 18 bases in the middle. This CDR3 has 15 residues.

This chain links TRBV18 with TRBJ2-1; maybe TRBD1 (6 bases). V was trimmed by 3 bases and J by 3 bases, leaving 12 bases between them. CDR3 size: 15 residues. Germline V lookup: CDR1 KGHSH, CDR2 LQKENI. The CDR3 region is CASSPIGTHYNEQFF. CDR3 DNA: TGTGCCAGCTCACCTATCGGGACACACTACAATGAGCAGTTCTTC.

This chain links TRBV5-4 with TRBJ2-5; D gene uncertain. CDR1 is SGHNT and CDR2 is YYREEE in the germline V gene (reference sequence). V gave up 1 base and J gave up 1 base, with 11 bases separating them. The CDR3 extends over 15 amino acids. Here the CDR3 reads CASSLITGSQETQYF. DNA for the CDR3: TGTGCCAGCAGCTTGATTACGGGTTCCCAAGAGACCCAGTACTTC.

This chain joins TRBV2 and TRBJ2-3, with D hard to call. CDR1 and CDR2 (germline): SNHLY, FYNNEI. Trimming pared 7 bases from V and 0 bases from J, leaving 8 bases between. This CDR3 contains 13 residues. The CDR3 DNA sequence: TGTGCCAGCAACAGTTATAGCACAGATACGCAGTATTTT. It is translated as CASNSYSTDTQYF.

The V call is TRBV11-2, the J call TRBJ2-7; D is undetermined. This CDR3 is built from 12 residues. Germline V gene sequence: CDR1 SGHAT, CDR2 FQNNGV. The V gene lost 3 bases and the J gene lost 6 bases, with 9 bases spanning the gap. CDR3 in DNA: TGTGCCAGCAGCTTTCTAGGTGCCGAGCAGTACTTC. Encoded protein: CASSFLGAEQYF.

The chain carries TRBV11-3 and TRBJ2-7; 7 bases match TRBD2. The CDR3 is 14 residues long. From germline, CDR1 is SGHNT and CDR2 YENEEA. V was pared by 2 bases and J by 6 bases, with 7 bases of the junction left unmatched. The CDR3 region is CASSLRGGGSEQYF. The DNA of the CDR3 is TGTGCCAGCAGCTTAAGGGGCGGGGGATCCGAGCAGTACTTC.

The rearrangement uses TRBV9 and TRBJ1-2; no definite D call. Trimming took 3 bases from V and 4 from J, leaving 19 bases between them. The germline V gene encodes CDR1 SGDLS and CDR2 YYNGEE. The CDR3 consists of 16 residues. CDR3 region: CASSAGFREPTYGYTF. The CDR3 region has the DNA TGTGCCAGCAGCGCAGGTTTCCGGGAGCCAACCTATGGCTACACCTTC.

The rearrangement links TRBV7-2 to TRBJ2-2, with 13 bases aligning to TRBD2. The CDR3 runs 14 residues. The V gene end was trimmed by 5 bases and the J gene end by 12 bases; junction bases not matched to a gene: 6. The germline CDR1 and CDR2 sequences are SGHTA and FQGNSA. The DNA of the CDR3 is TGTGCCAGCAGCCCGGGACTAGCGGGGTGGCAGCTGTTTTTT. Translated, it gives CASSPGLAGWQLFF.

The chain has TRBV27 and TRBJ1-6; possibly TRBD1 for D (6 bases). CDR3 size: 16 residues. Trimming took off 6 bases at V and 10 bases at J, with 22 bases between the two ends. Germline CDR1 reads MNHEY; CDR2 reads SMNVEV (reference sequence). CDR3 sequence: CASRNRETRAWSPLHF. The CDR3 region has the DNA TGTGCCAGCAGAAACAGGGAGACCCGCGCTTGGTCACCCCTCCACTTT.

The J gene is TRBJ1-2, the V gene TRBV3-1 (or the pseudogene TRBV3-2); the D is unclear. V lost 1 base and J lost 7, with 13 bases in between. Germline CDR1 is LGHDT and CDR2 is YNNKEL (reference sequence). The CDR3 is 14 residues long. This chain's CDR3 is CASSQGHESGGYTF. CDR3 DNA: TGTGCCAGCAGCCAAGGCCACGAAAGCGGTGGCTACACCTTC.

J is TRBJ2-3 and V is TRBV19; D is uncertain. The CDR3 loop spans 16 amino acids. The V gene's germline CDR1 is LNHDA and CDR2 SQIVND (reference sequence). Trimming stripped 1 base from V and 0 bases from J, with 11 bases between. This chain's CDR3 is CASSIVDMGSTDTQYF. The CDR3 DNA follows: TGTGCCAGTAGTATAGTCGACATGGGTAGCACAGATACGCAGTATTTT.

This clone was detected once. The chain carries TRBV11-2 and TRBJ1-1, with a weak D call TRBD1 (6 bases). CDR1 is SGHAT, CDR2 FQNNGV, per germline. This CDR3 is built from 17 residues. The V end lost 3 bases, the J end lost 0 bases, and 17 bases lay between the germline ends. CDR3 sequence: CASSFFPTGHMNTEAFF. The CDR3 DNA follows: TGTGCCAGCAGCTTCTTCCCAACGGGACATATGAACACTGAAGCTTTCTTT.

The V gene is TRBV6-2 or TRBV6-3, the J gene TRBJ2-3; 13 bases map to TRBD2. The CDR3 runs 19 residues. V shed 0 bases and J 0 bases; nucleotides not matched to a gene: 6. Germline values: CDR1 MNHEY, CDR2 SVGEGT. The CDR3 coding sequence is TGTGCCAGCAGTTACTCTGGACTAGCGGGGGCTGCTAGCACAGATACGCAGTATTTT. This codes for CASSYSGLAGAASTDTQYF.